These 21 T cell receptor beta chains share one sample of origin, sequenced in a study of Ad26.COV2.S vaccination and SARS-CoV-2 variants. Here immunoSEQ multiplex PCR was the method, and the copy in TCRdb shows in-frame clones only, minus some. The sample includes 300,000 to 500,000 clones, about 85% of them seen just once. This sample's treatment: some 19 received Ad26.COV2.S at low or high dose, single or two shots; a few received placebo; per-sample allocation not given. The investigators took samples on day 63 after the first vaccine or placebo injection. This sample comprised peripheral blood, obtained in a trial of Ad26.COV2.S vaccine versus placebo. These receptors were obtained from a person aged 18-65 years who received the Ad26.COV2.S COVID-19 vaccine or a placebo.

This clone appeared once. The chain employs TRBV5-1 and TRBJ2-1; no clear D. This CDR3 is 14 amino acids long. V lost 4 bases and J lost 5, with 13 bases in between. Germline-derived CDR1 and CDR2 are SGHRS and YFSETQ. CDR3 residues: CASSPPDPDNEQFF. The CDR3 bases are TGCGCCAGCAGCCCTCCGGATCCGGACAATGAGCAGTTCTTC.

The chain joins TRBV27 to TRBJ2-1; possibly TRBD1 or TRBD2 for D (5 bases each). This CDR3 has 13 amino acids. V gave up 7 bases and J gave up 10 bases, with 17 bases separating them. From germline, CDR1 is MNHEY and CDR2 SMNVEV (reference sequence). In DNA, the CDR3 is TGTGCCAGCACCCCATGGGACGGTTCGGAGCAGTTCTTC. Its translation: CASTPWDGSEQFF.

In nucleotides, the CDR3 is TGTGCCAGCAGCGCCCAGCTAGAGGGAGCAGATACGCAGTATTTT. Protein product: CASSAQLEGADTQYF. The chain combines TRBV11-2 with TRBJ2-3; D perhaps matches TRBD2 (5 bases). Germline lookup yields CDR1 SGHAT and CDR2 FQNNGV. V lost 5 bases, J lost 4 bases, and 16 bases lay in between. This CDR3 spans 15 amino acids. The full variable domain, completed using reference TRBV11-2 and TRBJ2-3, is EAGVAQSPRYKIIEKRQSVAFWCNPISGHATLYWYQQILGQGPKLLIQFQNNGVVDDSQLPKDRFSAERLKGVDSTLKIQPAKLEDSAVYLCASSAQLEGADTQYFGPGTRLTVL.

This chain joins TRBV1 and TRBJ2-7; the tabulated D call, TRBD2, remains unverified against the DNA. TRBV1 counts as a pseudogene. The CDR3 sequence is 17 residues long. The DNA of the CDR3 is TGCACCAGCAGCCAAGGACGACTAGCGGGGGGGGTCAGGGAGCAGTACTTC. It encodes CTSSQGRLAGGVREQYF.

The rearrangement links TRBV3-1 (or the pseudogene TRBV3-2) to TRBJ1-2, with unresolved D. Per the germline V gene, CDR1 is LGHDT and CDR2 is YNNKEL (reference sequence). Trimming removed 1 base at V and 2 bases at J, with 11 bases between. This CDR3 has 15 amino acids. For the CDR3, the DNA is TGTGCCAGCAGCCAAGTGTATGGGCAGAACTATGGCTACACCTTC. Encoded protein: CASSQVYGQNYGYTF.

The chain couples TRBV5-1 to TRBJ2-3; the D gene is possibly TRBD1 (5 bases). In germline, CDR1 is SGHRS, CDR2 YFSETQ. V lost 4 bases and J lost 4, with 16 bases in between. The CDR3 extends over 15 amino acids. The CDR3 protein is CASSQSTQGADTQYF. CDR3 DNA: TGCGCCAGCAGCCAGTCTACCCAGGGCGCAGATACGCAGTATTTT. Full variable domain (outside the CDR3, taken from reference TRBV5-1 and TRBJ2-3): KAGVTQTPRYLIKTRGQQVTLSCSPISGHRSVSWYQQTPGQGLQFLFEYFSETQRNKGNFPGRFSGRQFSNSRSEMNVSTLELGDSALYLCASSQSTQGADTQYFGPGTRLTVL.

The chain is built from TRBV19 and TRBJ1-2; TRBD1 matches at 8 bases. Unmatched junction bases numbered 17, after V lost 3 bases and J lost 8 bases. Germline V CDR1 and CDR2: LNHDA, SQIVND (reference sequence). The CDR3 is 17 residues long. CDR3 sequence: CASSMSGTGSLAYGYTF. CDR3 coding DNA: TGTGCCAGTAGTATGTCTGGGACAGGCAGCCTAGCTTACGGCTACACCTTC.

This clone occurred once. The rearrangement uses TRBV10-3 and TRBJ1-2; 9 bases are a match to TRBD1. Unmatched junction bases numbered 12, after V lost 7 bases and J lost 3 bases. CDR3 length: 16 amino acids. CDR1 and CDR2 (germline): ENHRY, SYGVKD. The CDR3 region has the DNA TGTGCCATCAAAAGAGGGACAGGGAATATTGACTATGGCTACACCTTC. Its protein product is CAIKRGTGNIDYGYTF.

This clone was counted a single time. The rearrangement uses TRBV6-5 and TRBJ2-1; the D is unclear. This CDR3 has 13 amino acids. Between the trimmed V and J ends, which lost 4 bases and 7 bases, there was a span of 11 bases. Germline loops: CDR1 MNHEY, CDR2 SVGAGI. CDR3 sequence reads: CASSSTQRNEQFF. The CDR3, as DNA: TGTGCCAGCAGTTCGACGCAGAGGAATGAGCAGTTCTTC.

This chain uses TRBV18 with TRBJ1-1; no clear D. Germline CDR1 KGHSH, CDR2 LQKENI. This CDR3 contains 13 residues. Trimming removed 6 bases from V and 1 base from J, with 9 bases in between. CDR3: CASSPEGNTEAFF. The DNA for the CDR3 is TGTGCCAGCTCCCCGGAAGGGAACACTGAAGCTTTCTTT.

This chain connects TRBV7-9 to TRBJ2-2, with no clear D. V lost 2 bases to trimming and J lost 3 bases, with 10 bases between them. The CDR3 is 15 amino acids. Germline lookup yields CDR1 SEHNR and CDR2 FQNEAQ (reference sequence). DNA of the CDR3: TGTGCCAGCAGCTTAAGTGGCCGAGACACCGGGGAGCTGTTTTTT. Protein: CASSLSGRDTGELFF.

The chain links TRBV11-2 to TRBJ1-2, with a tentative D call TRBD1 (5 bases). Germline-derived CDR1 and CDR2 are SGHAT and FQNNGV. V lost 2 bases to trimming and J lost 6 bases, with 7 bases between them. CDR3 length equals 12 residues. DNA of the CDR3: TGTGCCAGCAGCTTACAGGGAAATGGCTACACCTTC. It translates to CASSLQGNGYTF.

The chain combines TRBV6-6 with TRBJ1-6; the match to TRBD1 covers 7 bases. This CDR3 comprises 16 residues. The trim removed 7 bases at V and 6 bases at J, leaving 12 bases unmatched. Germline V gives CDR1 MNHNY, CDR2 SVGAGI (reference sequence). CDR3 in DNA: TGTGCCAGCACCCTCCCGGAGTCAGGGGGTAATTCACCCCTCCACTTT. Translation gives CASTLPESGGNSPLHF.

The chain employs TRBV6-5 and TRBJ1-2, with 9 bases fitting TRBD1. This CDR3 contains 15 residues. Germline V gives CDR1 MNHEY, CDR2 SVGAGI. Trimming took 6 bases from V and 1 from J; bases not matched to a gene: 6. The CDR3 nucleotides read TGTGCCAGCAGAGGGACAGGGCCAGTTAACTATGGCTACACCTTC. Translated, it gives CASRGTGPVNYGYTF.

The rearrangement links TRBV7-6 to TRBJ2-3, with D possibly TRBD2 on 6 matching bases. The V and J ends lost 3 bases and 2 bases respectively, with 12 bases between them. Germline values: CDR1 SGHVS, CDR2 FNYEAQ. This CDR3 has 15 residues. CDR3 amino acids: CASSFSGTHTDTQYF. The DNA of the CDR3 is TGTGCCAGCAGCTTCTCCGGGACTCACACAGATACGCAGTATTTT. Full variable domain (outside the CDR3, taken from reference TRBV7-6 and TRBJ2-3): GAGVSQSPRYKVTKRGQDVALRCDPISGHVSLYWYRQALGQGPEFLTYFNYEAQQDKSGLPNDRFSAERPEGSISTLTIQRTEQRDSAMYRCASSFSGTHTDTQYFGPGTRLTVL.

This clone was observed a handful of times. V gene TRBV5-4 combines with J gene TRBJ1-2; D not certain. V dropped 1 base and J dropped 4 bases, with 8 bases sitting between them. Germline lookup yields CDR1 SGHNT and CDR2 YYREEE (reference sequence). CDR3 length: 13 residues. CDR3 sequence (DNA): TGTGCCAGCAGCTTGACAGCGGCCTATGGCTACACCTTC. This codes for CASSLTAAYGYTF.

This chain joins TRBV5-4 and TRBJ1-1; D might be TRBD1 (6 bases). This CDR3 comprises 15 residues. Germline values: CDR1 SGHNT, CDR2 YYREEE (reference sequence). Trimming cost V 1 base and J 4 bases, with 14 bases left between them. The CDR3 nucleotides are TGTGCCAGCAGCTTGAGGGGGGCCCCTCTCACTGAAGCTTTCTTT. It specifies CASSLRGAPLTEAFF.

The chain couples TRBV5-1 to TRBJ2-3; D might be TRBD1 (6 bases). The CDR3 runs 15 residues. Germline V gene data show CDR1 as SGHRS and CDR2 as YFSETQ. V lost 2 bases and J lost 1, with 11 bases in between. CDR3 sequence (DNA): TGCGCCAGCAGCTTATGGACAGAGCGCACAGATACGCAGTATTTT. This translates into CASSLWTERTDTQYF.

The rearrangement uses TRBV5-5 and TRBJ1-5; the D is unclear. V was trimmed by 0 bases and J by 1 base, leaving 8 bases between them. Germline loops: CDR1 SGHKS, CDR2 YYEKEE (reference sequence). The CDR3 length is 15 residues. For the CDR3, the DNA is TGTGCCAGCAGCTTGGGTCCACGGAGCAATCAGCCCCAGCATTTT. Translation: CASSLGPRSNQPQHF.

The chain is built from TRBV5-1 and TRBJ2-2; no firm D call. V dropped 4 bases and J dropped 0 bases, with 10 bases sitting between them. The germline gives CDR1 SGHRS, CDR2 YFSETQ. This CDR3 is 15 amino acids long. The CDR3 DNA is TGCGCCAGCAGCCCCTCGCGATCGAACACCGGGGAGCTGTTTTTT. As protein: CASSPSRSNTGELFF. Together with reference TRBV5-1 and TRBJ2-2, the CDR3 gives the full variable domain: KAGVTQTPRYLIKTRGQQVTLSCSPISGHRSVSWYQQTPGQGLQFLFEYFSETQRNKGNFPGRFSGRQFSNSRSEMNVSTLELGDSALYLCASSPSRSNTGELFFGEGSRLTVL.

The gene calls are TRBV6-6 and TRBJ2-7, with 8 bases lining up with TRBD1. V lost 2 bases and J lost 0; bases outside the gene matches: 3. This CDR3 is built from 15 residues. From germline, CDR1 is MNHNY and CDR2 SVGAGI (reference sequence). DNA of the CDR3: TGTGCCAGCAGTTACGGGACAGGCGCCTCCTACGAGCAGTACTTC. Residues: CASSYGTGASYEQYF.